This T cell receptor beta chain was found in a study of high-grade serous ovarian cancer treatment subgroups. As for the study in general: On average, more than 14,000 reads and 6,000 to 7,500 unique TCR beta rearrangements were obtained per sample.

Trimming took off 6 bases at V and 1 base at J, with 7 bases between the two ends. This CDR3 contains 13 residues. CDR1 and CDR2 (germline): LGHNT, FRNRAP. As concerns this clone: The target antigen is unknown.

Tumor tissue was taken before any definitive surgery or chemotherapy was given. Study findings and constraints: Without spatial data, bulk sequencing limits insight into HGSC tumor diversity. Higher neoantigen levels went with greater TCR clonal relatedness. CDR1 and CDR2 were left unanalyzed; analyses focused on CDR3.

Data came from immunoSEQ multiplex PCR; TCRdb stores just in-frame clones and leaves some out. The table records fewer than 6,500 clones, more than 70% of them present only once. This chain joins TRBV12-5 and TRBJ1-5; unclear D gene. This receptor was obtained from a human donor with high-grade serous ovarian cancer. The sequenced material came from tumor tissue. CDR3 sequence: CASGPDSNQPQHF. The CDR3 region has the DNA TGTGCTAGTGGACCGGACAGCAATCAGCCCCAGCATTTT.